The 23 T cell receptor beta chains listed next were all sequenced from one sample in a study of cytotoxic CD8 clonotypes in ibrutinib-treated CLL. TCRdb's table, derived via immunoSEQ multiplex PCR, lists solely in-frame clones and lacks some. The sample contains 20,000 to 30,000 clones, 65% to 80% of which appear only once. Sequencing was performed on PBMCs, taken after 12 months of ibrutinib treatment. The receptors shown here come from a human donor with chronic lymphocytic leukemia.

By share of the sample, this clone is medium-sized. The rearrangement uses TRBV6-4 and TRBJ2-2; D not resolved. The CDR3 sequence is 15 residues long. From germline, CDR1 is MRHNA and CDR2 SNTAGT. Deletions cut 5 bases from V and 5 bases from J, with 15 bases between. This CDR3 reads CASSYDSEGTGELFF. The CDR3 DNA reads TGTGCCAGCAGTTACGATTCGGAAGGGACCGGGGAGCTGTTTTTT.

The rearrangement links TRBV6-6 to TRBJ2-3; no reliable D call. This CDR3 spans 16 amino acids. With 10 bases removed from V and 1 base from J, the gap between germline ends came to 21 bases. Germline V gene sequence: CDR1 MNHNY, CDR2 SVGAGI (reference sequence). In nucleotides, the CDR3 is TGTGCCACCACAATGAAGGGCAATATAGGCACAGATACGCAGTATTTT. This gives the protein CATTMKGNIGTDTQYF.

The genes are TRBV27 and TRBJ2-4; D might be TRBD1 or TRBD2, each matching 6 bases. Germline V lookup: CDR1 MNHEY, CDR2 SMNVEV (reference sequence). This CDR3 spans 16 amino acids. V lost 0 bases and J lost 1, with 10 bases in between. For the CDR3, the DNA is TGTGCCAGCAGTTTATCGGGGGGCTTGGCCAAAAACATTCAGTACTTC. Its protein product is CASSLSGGLAKNIQYF.

This clone was recorded only once. The chain carries TRBV5-1 and TRBJ1-3; the D is unclear. The V gene lost 0 bases and the J gene lost 0 bases, with 10 bases spanning the gap. The length of the CDR3 is 16 residues. Germline CDR1 SGHRS, CDR2 YFSETQ. This CDR3 is CASSLDPWDSGNTIYF. CDR3 sequence (DNA): TGCGCCAGCAGCTTGGACCCATGGGACTCTGGAAACACCATATATTTT.

The chain carries TRBV7-2 and TRBJ2-1, with 10 bases aligning to TRBD1. The CDR3 is made up of 15 amino acids. V lost 6 bases to trimming and J lost 4 bases; unmatched junction nucleotides: 6. CDR1 and CDR2 (germline): SGHTA, FQGNSA. CDR3 bases: TGTGCCAGCAGAACGACAGGGGGCGGTTACAATGAGCAGTTCTTC. It codes for CASRTTGGGYNEQFF. Full variable domain (rest looked up from reference TRBV7-2 and TRBJ2-1): GAGVSQSPSNKVTEKGKDVELRCDPISGHTALYWYRQSLGQGLEFLIYFQGNSAPDKSGLPSDRFSAERTGGSVSTLTIQRTQQEDSAVYLCASRTTGGGYNEQFFGPGTRLTVL.

This chain joins TRBV7-9 and TRBJ1-2; D unclear. The CDR3 sequence is 13 residues long. Trimming removed 5 bases from V and 8 bases from J, with 15 bases in between. Germline values: CDR1 SEHNR, CDR2 FQNEAQ (reference sequence). CDR3 residues: CASSLWEAGGYTF. CDR3 DNA: TGTGCCAGCAGCCTATGGGAGGCCGGGGGCTACACCTTC. The full variable domain, completed using reference TRBV7-9 and TRBJ1-2, is DTGVSQNPRHKITKRGQNVTFRCDPISEHNRLYWYRQTLGQGPEFLTYFQNEAQLEKSRLLSDRFSAERPKGSFSTLEIQRTEQGDSAMYLCASSLWEAGGYTFGSGTRLTVV.

The chain is built from TRBV7-2 and TRBJ1-2, with D perhaps TRBD1 (6 bases). Germline CDR1 reads SGHTA; CDR2 reads FQGNSA. Trimming cost V 2 bases and J 4 bases, with 8 bases left between them. The CDR3 has 13 amino acids. The CDR3 region is CASSLIGGYGYTF. The CDR3 bases are TGTGCCAGCAGCTTAATAGGGGGCTATGGCTACACCTTC.

J is TRBJ2-7 and V is TRBV9; the match to TRBD2 covers 7 bases. V lost 2 bases, J lost 0 bases, and 2 bases stayed unmatched. Germline assignment: CDR1 SGDLS and CDR2 YYNGEE. The CDR3 sequence is 14 residues long. In DNA form, the CDR3 reads TGTGCCAGCAGCGTGGCTAGCGGCTCCTACGAGCAGTACTTC. As protein: CASSVASGSYEQYF. The variable domain in full, completed from reference TRBV9 and TRBJ2-7, reads DSGVTQTPKHLITATGQRVTLRCSPRSGDLSVYWYQQSLDQGLQFLIQYYNGEERAKGNILERFSAQQFPDLHSELNLSSLELGDSALYFCASSVASGSYEQYFGPGTRLTVT.

This clone was counted a few times. The CDR3 loop is CASSYGGYNEQFF. CDR3 coding DNA: TGTGCCAGCAGTTACGGCGGTTACAATGAGCAGTTCTTC. This chain connects TRBV6-5 to TRBJ2-1, with D unresolved. The CDR3 length is 13 residues. The germline V and J ends were trimmed by 2 bases and 4 bases, with 6 bases remaining between them. Germline CDR1 reads MNHEY; CDR2 reads SVGAGI.

The rearrangement links TRBV6-4 to TRBJ1-2; D unresolved. The V gene's germline CDR1 is MRHNA and CDR2 SNTAGT. The V and J ends lost 2 bases and 8 bases respectively, with 15 bases between them. The CDR3 has 14 amino acids. The CDR3 DNA reads TGTGCCAGCAGTGACGTGATGGGTGCGGGCGGCTACACCTTC. Amino acid sequence: CASSDVMGAGGYTF.

The chain joins TRBV7-2 to TRBJ1-5; perhaps TRBD1 as D (6 bases). In germline, CDR1 is SGHTA, CDR2 FQGNSA. Deletions cut 0 bases from V and 2 bases from J, with 8 bases between. CDR3 size: 15 residues. The CDR3 is CASSLAPGGNQPQHF. For the CDR3, the DNA is TGTGCCAGCAGCTTAGCCCCAGGGGGCAATCAGCCCCAGCATTTT.

CDR3 in amino acids: CASSFHGGYEQYF. CDR3 nucleotide sequence: TGTGCCAGCAGCTTCCATGGAGGCTACGAGCAGTACTTC. The chain couples TRBV5-8 to TRBJ2-7; possibly TRBD2 for D (5 bases). Deletions cut 2 bases from V and 3 bases from J, with 9 bases between. The length of the CDR3 is 13 residues. CDR1 is SGHTS and CDR2 is YDEGEE in the germline V gene.

The chain carries TRBV27 and TRBJ2-7; 7 nucleotides agree with TRBD1. Germline CDR1 and CDR2: MNHEY and SMNVEV (reference sequence). The CDR3 totals 13 residues. Trimming took 5 bases from V and 3 from J; bases not matched to a gene: 4. Here the CDR3 reads CASSRQGIYEQYF. CDR3 sequence (DNA): TGTGCCAGCAGTCGACAGGGCATCTACGAGCAGTACTTC.

The V call is TRBV9, the J call TRBJ2-7, with D hard to call. This CDR3 is built from 15 residues. The V and J ends lost 0 bases and 2 bases respectively, with 12 bases between them. CDR1 and CDR2 from the germline V gene are SGDLS and YYNGEE. CDR3 in DNA: TGTGCCAGCAGCGTAGGACCCGGGCCCCCCTACGAGCAGTACTTC. This translates into CASSVGPGPPYEQYF.

There are a few counts of this clone. The V gene is TRBV12-5, the J gene TRBJ1-1; weak D call: TRBD1 (5 bases). The V end was cut by 6 bases, the J end by 4 bases, with 15 bases between. Looked up from germline, CDR1 is LGHNT and CDR2 is FRNRAP. This CDR3 has 14 amino acids. The CDR3 is CASGPSAGGTEAFF. Here the CDR3 DNA reads TGTGCTAGTGGCCCAAGCGCTGGGGGCACTGAAGCTTTCTTT.

The chain's CDR3 is CAWSVGGPQHF. DNA for the CDR3: TGTGCCTGGAGTGTAGGAGGGCCCCAGCATTTT. This rearrangement joins TRBV30 to TRBJ1-5; no clear D gene. Germline CDR1 GTSNPN, CDR2 SVGIG (reference sequence). The ends were cut back, 0 bases at V and 9 bases at J, with 6 bases in the middle. The CDR3 runs 11 residues.

J is TRBJ1-1 and V is TRBV4-1, with 7 positions matching TRBD1. Unmatched junction bases numbered 27, after V lost 1 base and J lost 10 bases. Looked up from germline, CDR1 is MGHRA and CDR2 is YSYEKL. The CDR3 loop spans 20 amino acids. The CDR3 DNA is TGCGCCAGCAGCCAAGTCTTTTCGCCGCTGAGGGGGCAAGGCCGGGTTGGAGCTTTCTTT. As protein: CASSQVFSPLRGQGRVGAFF.

J is TRBJ1-1 and V is TRBV9, with D perhaps matching TRBD1 (5 bases). Deletions cut 3 bases from V and 6 bases from J, with 15 bases between. CDR3 length: 14 amino acids. Germline V lookup: CDR1 SGDLS, CDR2 YYNGEE. The DNA for the CDR3 is TGTGCCAGCAGCGCCCGGGCGGGGGTTGCTGAAGCTTTCTTT. Protein sequence: CASSARAGVAEAFF.

This chain connects TRBV19 to TRBJ2-2; 7 bases match TRBD1. Per the germline V gene, CDR1 is LNHDA and CDR2 is SQIVND (reference sequence). The CDR3 runs to 13 residues. Losses at the gene ends were 7 bases for V and 7 bases for J; bases not matched to a gene: 6. Here the CDR3 DNA reads TGTGCCAGTAACGACAGGGTAAACGGGGAGCTGTTTTTT. Translating it yields CASNDRVNGELFF.

This clone was seen only a few times. The chain is built from TRBV7-8 and TRBJ1-3; D remains ambiguous. V lost 5 bases and J lost 0, with 2 bases in between. Germline-derived CDR1 and CDR2 are SGHVS and FQNEAQ. The CDR3 extends over 12 amino acids. CDR3 in amino acids: CASSHSGNTIYF. In nucleotides, the CDR3 is TGTGCCAGCAGCCACTCTGGAAACACCATATATTTT.

J is TRBJ1-3 and V is TRBV9; TRBD1 might be the D (5 bases). Germline CDR1 reads SGDLS; CDR2 reads YYNGEE. CDR3 length equals 15 residues. V gave up 4 bases and J gave up 7 bases, with 18 bases separating them. CDR3 sequence reads: CASSPRTLGWNTIYF. The CDR3 DNA sequence: TGTGCCAGCAGCCCCCGGACACTCGGATGGAACACCATATATTTT.

This clone was picked up a small number of times. The V gene is TRBV28, the J gene TRBJ1-6, with 8 bases that match TRBD1. This CDR3 has 15 residues. CDR1 and CDR2 from the germline V gene are MDHEN and SYDVKM. Germline trimming cut 8 bases from V and 7 bases from J; bases unmatched to any gene: 10. The CDR3 DNA reads TGTGCCAGCCGCCCCCCGACAGGGGAAAATTCACCCCTCCACTTT. Amino acids: CASRPPTGENSPLHF. Supplemented by reference TRBV28 and TRBJ1-6, the full variable domain reads DVKVTQSSRYLVKRTGEKVFLECVQDMDHENMFWYRQDPGLGLRLIYFSYDVKMKEKGDIPEGYSVSREKKERFSLILESASTNQTSMYLCASRPPTGENSPLHFGNGTRLTVT.

The chain has TRBV9 and TRBJ2-3, with 7 bases lining up with TRBD2. Losses at the gene ends were 4 bases for V and 2 bases for J; bases not matched to a gene: 7. Germline V gene data show CDR1 as SGDLS and CDR2 as YYNGEE. There are 15 residues in the CDR3. The CDR3 here is CASSTLAGPTDTQYF. The CDR3 nucleotides are TGTGCCAGCAGCACCTTAGCGGGTCCCACAGATACGCAGTATTTT.